The 25 T cell receptor beta chains listed next were all sequenced from one sample in a study of PD-L1 blockade in urothelial cancer. This sample's time point: pretreatment peripheral blood. Measured with immunoSEQ multiplex PCR; TCRdb has only the in-frame clones, and not every one. The data hold under 70,000 clones, with 85% to 90% observed a single time. The sequenced sample was PBMCs, obtained around atezolizumab (anti-PD-L1) treatment. The receptors were gathered from a man aged 70 or older with urothelial cancer.

The chain links TRBV6-5 to TRBJ2-7; D gene unclear. This CDR3 comprises 13 residues. The germline V gene has CDR1 MNHEY and CDR2 SVGAGI. V was pared by 4 bases and J by 0 bases, with 7 bases between. CDR3 protein: CASSSESSYEQYF. The DNA for the CDR3 is TGTGCCAGCAGTTCGGAGAGCTCCTACGAGCAGTACTTC.

The chain is built from TRBV19 and TRBJ2-1, with 10 bases fitting TRBD2. There are 14 residues in the CDR3. V shed 4 bases, J shed 7 bases, and the junction held 4 bases outside the gene matches. Germline V gene sequence: CDR1 LNHDA, CDR2 SQIVND (reference sequence). CDR3 protein: CASSTIAGGNEQFF. In nucleotides, the CDR3 is TGTGCCAGTAGTACCATAGCGGGGGGTAATGAGCAGTTCTTC.

This chain links TRBV5-1 with TRBJ2-7, with 9 bases identical to TRBD2. Germline V gene sequence: CDR1 SGHRS, CDR2 YFSETQ. Losses at the gene ends were 4 bases for V and 2 bases for J; bases not matched to a gene: 10. The CDR3 consists of 16 residues. The CDR3, as DNA: TGCGCCAGCAGCGGGGGATCAGCGGGGGGAACCTACGAGCAGTACTTC. Translating it yields CASSGGSAGGTYEQYF.

The chain has TRBV5-8 and TRBJ2-1, with 9 bases matching TRBD2. With 0 bases clipped from V and 7 bases from J, the junction kept 17 bases outside the gene matches. Germline-derived CDR1 and CDR2 are SGHTS and YDEGEE. CDR3 length: 19 amino acids. This chain's CDR3 is CASSLARGLRGRATNEQFF. CDR3 DNA: TGTGCCAGCAGCTTGGCCAGGGGGTTGCGCGGGAGGGCCACTAATGAGCAGTTCTTC.

The chain combines TRBV19 with TRBJ2-1, with 9 bases matching TRBD2. Germline values: CDR1 LNHDA, CDR2 SQIVND (reference sequence). CDR3 length equals 19 residues. V trimming: 2 bases; J trimming: 8 bases; junction bases outside the gene matches: 19. CDR3 region: CASSIRGGLSGSRRDEQFF. In DNA form, the CDR3 reads TGTGCCAGTAGTATAAGGGGGGGCCTTAGCGGGAGCAGGAGGGATGAGCAGTTCTTC.

A few counts support this clone. CDR3 loop: CASRQGFNTEAFF. DNA of the CDR3: TGTGCCAGCAGACAGGGGTTTAACACTGAAGCTTTCTTT. The gene calls are TRBV2 and TRBJ1-1; 7 bases fit TRBD1. The CDR3 has 13 amino acids. The germline gives CDR1 SNHLY, CDR2 FYNNEI. V shed 6 bases, J shed 2 bases, and the junction held 3 bases outside the gene matches. The whole variable domain, filled in from reference TRBV2 and TRBJ1-1, reads EPEVTQTPSHQVTQMGQEVILRCVPISNHLYFYWYRQILGQKVEFLVSFYNNEISEKSEIFDDQFSVERPDGSNFTLKIRSTKLEDSAMYFCASRQGFNTEAFFGQGTRLTVV.

This clone was detected once. This chain connects TRBV9 to TRBJ2-7; 7 bases fit TRBD1. V dropped 2 bases and J dropped 1; count of bases not matched to a gene: 6. The length of the CDR3 is 15 residues. Germline-derived CDR1 and CDR2 are SGDLS and YYNGEE. This CDR3 reads CASSVGYRGSYEQYF. CDR3 in DNA: TGTGCCAGCAGCGTGGGCTACAGGGGTTCCTACGAGCAGTACTTC.

The V gene is TRBV7-9, the J gene TRBJ2-5; TRBD1 matches 10 bases. Germline V gives CDR1 SEHNR, CDR2 FQNEAQ (reference sequence). Trimming at V came to 5 bases and at J to 5 bases, leaving 8 bases not matched to a gene. The length of the CDR3 is 15 residues. The CDR3 reads CASSRSTGGQETQYF. CDR3 nucleotide sequence: TGTGCCAGCAGCCGATCGACAGGGGGCCAGGAGACCCAGTACTTC.

The chain employs TRBV11-3 and TRBJ1-1; D possibly corresponds to TRBD1 (6 bases). CDR3 size: 13 residues. CDR1 and CDR2 (germline): SGHNT, YENEEA. With 4 bases removed from V and 5 bases from J, the gap between germline ends came to 11 bases. In DNA, the CDR3 is TGTGCCAGCAGCTATAACAGGGAAACTGAAGCTTTCTTT. Its protein product is CASSYNRETEAFF.

This rearrangement joins TRBV5-1 to TRBJ1-2; 7 bases map to TRBD1. The germline V gene has CDR1 SGHRS and CDR2 YFSETQ. The CDR3 consists of 13 residues. The ends lost 0 bases at V and 5 bases at J; junction bases unmatched: 1. CDR3 region: CASSLAGQYGYTF. CDR3 nucleotides: TGCGCCAGCAGCTTGGCGGGACAGTATGGCTACACCTTC. Looking up the rest from reference TRBV5-1 and TRBJ1-2 gives the full variable domain: KAGVTQTPRYLIKTRGQQVTLSCSPISGHRSVSWYQQTPGQGLQFLFEYFSETQRNKGNFPGRFSGRQFSNSRSEMNVSTLELGDSALYLCASSLAGQYGYTFGSGTRLTVV.

The chain carries TRBV11-2 and TRBJ1-4; TRBD1 agrees at 10 bases. The CDR3 totals 14 residues. Trimming cost V 5 bases and J 8 bases; bases outside gene matches: 5. Per the germline V gene, CDR1 is SGHAT and CDR2 is FQNNGV. The DNA for the CDR3 is TGTGCCAGCAGCCCGGACAGGGGGAGCGAAAAACTGTTTTTT. Translated, it gives CASSPDRGSEKLFF.

In nucleotides, the CDR3 is TGTGCCAGCAGCTTAGCGCGGCAGAACTATGGCTACACCTTC. It is translated as CASSLARQNYGYTF. The rearrangement joins TRBV7-2 to TRBJ1-2; unclear D gene. Germline V gives CDR1 SGHTA, CDR2 FQGNSA. V was shortened by 0 bases and J by 2 bases, with 7 bases between the two germline ends. CDR3 length: 14 amino acids.

The chain carries TRBV18 and TRBJ2-6; 7 bases fit TRBD1. CDR3 size: 16 residues. J was trimmed by 4 bases and V by 1 base; bases with no gene match: 4. CDR1 and CDR2 from the germline V gene are KGHSH and LQKENI. DNA of the CDR3: TGTGCCAGCTCACCACAGGGGGCGTGGGGGGCCAACGTCCTGACTTTC. It is translated as CASSPQGAWGANVLTF.

The V and J genes are TRBV5-4 and TRBJ2-7; 8 positions match TRBD2. The CDR3 has 14 residues. J gave up 6 bases and V 0 bases, and 5 bases lay outside the gene matches. CDR1 is SGHNT and CDR2 is YYREEE in the germline V gene (reference sequence). CDR3 in DNA: TGTGCCAGCAGCTTGGGCGGGAGGATGGGCGAGCAGTACTTC. Amino acid sequence: CASSLGGRMGEQYF.

This chain uses TRBV27 with TRBJ1-5; 9 positions match TRBD1. The CDR3 length is 16 residues. Germline-derived CDR1 and CDR2 are MNHEY and SMNVEV (reference sequence). V was pared by 4 bases and J by 5 bases, with 9 bases of the junction left unmatched. CDR3 sequence: CASSSTGGGWDQPQHF. CDR3 nucleotides: TGTGCCAGCAGTTCTACAGGGGGCGGGTGGGATCAGCCCCAGCATTTT.

The V gene is TRBV6-5, the J gene TRBJ1-2; D is uncertain. The V end was cut by 5 bases, the J end by 0 bases, with 7 bases between. Germline lookup yields CDR1 MNHEY and CDR2 SVGAGI. This CDR3 has 13 residues. The CDR3 DNA sequence: TGTGCCAGCAGTCACGACTCTAACTATGGCTACACCTTC. This sequence encodes CASSHDSNYGYTF.

The chain combines TRBV5-1 with TRBJ2-5; 10 bases line up with TRBD2. Germline CDR1 is SGHRS and CDR2 is YFSETQ. The ends lost 0 bases at V and 5 bases at J; junction bases unmatched: 7. CDR3 length: 16 amino acids. The CDR3 nucleotides are TGCGCCAGCAGCTTGGCCCTAGCGGGAGAAACGGAGACCCAGTACTTC. Translated, it gives CASSLALAGETETQYF.

The chain uses TRBV28 and TRBJ2-1, with 14 bases lining up with TRBD2. The V gene end was trimmed by 5 bases and the J gene end by 9 bases; junction bases not matched to a gene: 9. The CDR3 contains 16 residues. Germline CDR1 and CDR2: MDHEN and SYDVKM. The DNA for the CDR3 is TGTGCCAGCAGTATGCCGGGACTAGCGGGAGACTCTGAGCAGTTCTTC. Translated, it gives CASSMPGLAGDSEQFF.

The rearrangement uses TRBV7-9 and TRBJ2-6; tentative D call: TRBD1 (5 bases). This CDR3 region has 16 residues. The ends were cut back, 5 bases at V and 1 base at J, with 12 bases in the middle. Germline CDR1 is SEHNR and CDR2 is FQNEAQ (reference sequence). In nucleotides, the CDR3 is TGTGCCAGCAGCCGAAGTGGGGCGTCTGGGGCCAACGTCCTGACTTTC. Protein product: CASSRSGASGANVLTF.

V gene TRBV6-5 combines with J gene TRBJ1-1, with 9 bases aligning to TRBD1. This CDR3 is built from 14 residues. Germline values: CDR1 MNHEY, CDR2 SVGAGI. Unmatched junction bases numbered 2, after V lost 2 bases and J lost 4 bases. In DNA form, the CDR3 reads TGTGCCAGCAGTTACCGGGGACAGGGCACTGAAGCTTTCTTT. Its translation is CASSYRGQGTEAFF.

This clone was detected only a few times. The chain combines TRBV7-9 with TRBJ2-7; TRBD2 aligns across 12 bases. The V gene's germline CDR1 is SEHNR and CDR2 FQNEAQ (reference sequence). The J segment lost 3 bases and the V segment lost 5 bases, leaving 5 bases of the junction unmatched. This CDR3 has 15 residues. The CDR3 loop is CASSAPTSGGYEQYF. CDR3 DNA: TGTGCCAGCAGCGCGCCGACTAGCGGGGGCTACGAGCAGTACTTC.

This clone showed up just once. The chain combines TRBV5-4 with TRBJ2-1; TRBD2 matches at 11 bases. Germline lookup yields CDR1 SGHNT and CDR2 YYREEE (reference sequence). V lost 3 bases, J lost 3 bases, and 2 bases stayed unmatched. The CDR3 sequence is 15 residues long. The CDR3 region has the DNA TGTGCCAGCAGCTCAGGACTAGCGGGCTACAATGAGCAGTTCTTC. It specifies CASSSGLAGYNEQFF.

This sequence joins TRBV19 and TRBJ1-2, with 9 bases identical to TRBD1. V was clipped by 10 bases and J by 5 bases; unmatched bases: 11. This CDR3 is 14 amino acids long. Germline loops: CDR1 LNHDA, CDR2 SQIVND (reference sequence). The CDR3 reads CATKQGAGEYGYTF. The CDR3 DNA sequence: TGTGCCACCAAACAGGGGGCCGGGGAATATGGCTACACCTTC.

The V gene is TRBV28, the J gene TRBJ2-3; 10 nucleotides align to TRBD2. V trimming: 6 bases; J trimming: 5 bases; junction bases outside the gene matches: 11. The CDR3 extends over 16 amino acids. Germline-derived CDR1 and CDR2 are MDHEN and SYDVKM. CDR3 residues: CASSPAGTSDLDTQYF. The CDR3 DNA reads TGTGCCAGCAGCCCGGCCGGGACTAGCGATTTAGATACGCAGTATTTT.

The chain combines TRBV20-1 with TRBJ1-2; TRBD1 aligns across 8 bases. J gave up 8 bases and V 8 bases, and 7 bases lay outside the gene matches. This CDR3 region has 11 residues. In germline, CDR1 is DFQATT, CDR2 SNEGSKA (reference sequence). CDR3 coding DNA: TGCAGTCCAGGGGGCGCGGAAGGCTACACCTTC. This gives the protein CSPGGAEGYTF.